A single T cell receptor beta chain is shown here with its context. Antigen: not known. This CDR3 has 14 amino acids. V shed 5 bases, J shed 4 bases, and the junction held 5 bases outside the gene matches. CDR1 is MNHEY and CDR2 is SVGAGI in the germline V gene. This entry is derived from a study of shared clonotypes between healthy human individuals. The study's findings and limits: The researchers took only blood, and tissue repertoires probably look different.

Genomic DNA (from each subset) was split evenly across several immunoSEQ plates. Clones were sequenced by immunoSEQ multiplex PCR, and TCRdb holds only the in-frame ones, with some missing. Of some 500,000 clones in the sample, about 96% were seen once. The TCR sequence derives from a woman in her twenties or thirties in good health. Specimen: naive CD4+ T cells sorted from blood. The subset is: CD45RA+ positively selected. J is TRBJ2-5 and V is TRBV6-5, with TRBD2 matching 9 bases. The CDR3 loop is CASSPGGRAETQYF. The CDR3 DNA reads TGTGCCAGCAGTCCGGGCGGGAGGGCAGAGACCCAGTACTTC.